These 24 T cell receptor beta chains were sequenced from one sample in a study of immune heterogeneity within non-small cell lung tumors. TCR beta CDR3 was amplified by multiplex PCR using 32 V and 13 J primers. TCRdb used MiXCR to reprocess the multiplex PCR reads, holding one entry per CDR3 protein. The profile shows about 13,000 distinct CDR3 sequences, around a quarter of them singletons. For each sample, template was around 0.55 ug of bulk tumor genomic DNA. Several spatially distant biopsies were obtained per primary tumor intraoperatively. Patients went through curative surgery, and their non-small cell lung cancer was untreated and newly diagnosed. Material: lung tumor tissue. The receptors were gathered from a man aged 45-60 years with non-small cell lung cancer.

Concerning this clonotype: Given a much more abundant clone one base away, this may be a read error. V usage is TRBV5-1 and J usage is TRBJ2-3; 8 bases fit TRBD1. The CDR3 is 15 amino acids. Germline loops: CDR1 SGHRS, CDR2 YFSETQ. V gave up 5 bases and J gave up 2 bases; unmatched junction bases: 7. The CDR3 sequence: CASRATGGTTDTQYF. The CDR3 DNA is TGCGCCAGCAGAGCTACAGGGGGGACCACAGATACGCAGTATTTT.

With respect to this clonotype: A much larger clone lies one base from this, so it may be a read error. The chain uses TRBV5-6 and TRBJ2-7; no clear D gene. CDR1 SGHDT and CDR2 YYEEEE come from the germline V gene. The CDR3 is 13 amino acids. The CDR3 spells CACSLWDHHEQYF. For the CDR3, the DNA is TGTGCCTGCAGCTTGTGGGATCACCACGAGCAGTACTTC.

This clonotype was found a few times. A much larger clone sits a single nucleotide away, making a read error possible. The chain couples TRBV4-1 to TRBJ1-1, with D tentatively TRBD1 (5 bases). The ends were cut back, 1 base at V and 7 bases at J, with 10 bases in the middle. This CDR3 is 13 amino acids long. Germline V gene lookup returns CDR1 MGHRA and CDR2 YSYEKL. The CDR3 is CASSQGAGFEAFF. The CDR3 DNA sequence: TGCGCCAGCAGCCAAGGGGCAGGGTTTGAAGCTTTCTTT.

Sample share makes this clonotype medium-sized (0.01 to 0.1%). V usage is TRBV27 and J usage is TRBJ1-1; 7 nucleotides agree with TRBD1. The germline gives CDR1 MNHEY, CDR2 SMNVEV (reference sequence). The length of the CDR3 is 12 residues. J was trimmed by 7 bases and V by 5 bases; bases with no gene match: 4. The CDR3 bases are TGTGCCAGCAGTCCTCGGACAGGTGAAGCTTTCTTT. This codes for CASSPRTGEAFF.

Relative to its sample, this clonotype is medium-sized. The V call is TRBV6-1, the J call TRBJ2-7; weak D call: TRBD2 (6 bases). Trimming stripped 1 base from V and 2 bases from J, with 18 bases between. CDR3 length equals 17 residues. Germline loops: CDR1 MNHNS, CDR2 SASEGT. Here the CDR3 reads CASSEGPSSGLPYEQYF. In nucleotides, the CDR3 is TGTGCCAGCAGTGAAGGACCCTCCTCGGGACTGCCCTACGAGCAGTACTTC.

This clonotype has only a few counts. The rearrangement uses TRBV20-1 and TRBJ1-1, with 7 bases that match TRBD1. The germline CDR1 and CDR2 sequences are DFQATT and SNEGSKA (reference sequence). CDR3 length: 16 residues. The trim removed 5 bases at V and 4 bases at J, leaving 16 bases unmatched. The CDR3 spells CSAPDLNRGPGTEAFF. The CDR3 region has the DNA TGCAGTGCTCCCGACTTAAACAGGGGCCCGGGCACTGAAGCTTTCTTT.

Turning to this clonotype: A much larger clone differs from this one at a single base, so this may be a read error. CDR3 DNA sequence: TGCAGTGCTAGTTTGGGGACCTATGGCTACGCCTTC. It encodes CSASLGTYGYAF. The V call is TRBV20-1, the J call TRBJ1-2; maybe TRBD1 (5 bases). Germline V gene sequence: CDR1 DFQATT, CDR2 SNEGSKA (reference sequence). The CDR3 loop spans 12 amino acids.

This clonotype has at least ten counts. CDR3 region: CASSPHSGRSYNEQFF. The CDR3 DNA reads TGTGCCAGCAGCCCCCATAGCGGGAGGTCCTACAATGAGCAGTTCTTC. The chain uses TRBV12-3 or TRBV12-4 and TRBJ2-1, with 10 bases identical to TRBD2. This CDR3 has 16 residues. The J segment lost 1 base and the V segment lost 6 bases, leaving 6 bases of the junction unmatched.

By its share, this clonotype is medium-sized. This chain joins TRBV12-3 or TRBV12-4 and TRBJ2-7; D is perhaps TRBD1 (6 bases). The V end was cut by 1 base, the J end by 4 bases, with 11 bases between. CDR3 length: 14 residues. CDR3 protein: CASSLEQGSYEQYF. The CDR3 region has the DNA TGTGCCAGCAGTTTAGAACAGGGCTCATACGAGCAGTACTTC.

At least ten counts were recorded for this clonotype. CDR3 bases: TGTGCCAGCAGTTCGTACGGACTAGCCGCCTACAATGAGCAGTTCTTC. Translated, it gives CASSSYGLAAYNEQFF. The chain uses TRBV27 and TRBJ2-1; 8 bases agree with TRBD2. The junction had 7 bases not matched to a gene; V was cut back by 4 bases and J by 2 bases. The CDR3 covers 16 residues. CDR1 MNHEY and CDR2 SMNVEV come from the germline V gene (reference sequence).

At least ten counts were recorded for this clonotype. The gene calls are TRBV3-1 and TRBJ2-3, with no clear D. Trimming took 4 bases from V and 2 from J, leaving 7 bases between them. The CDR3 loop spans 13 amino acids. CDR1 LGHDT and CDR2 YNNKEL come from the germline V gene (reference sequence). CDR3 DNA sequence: TGTGCCAGCAGCCTCCCGCACACAGATACGCAGTATTTT. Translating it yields CASSLPHTDTQYF.

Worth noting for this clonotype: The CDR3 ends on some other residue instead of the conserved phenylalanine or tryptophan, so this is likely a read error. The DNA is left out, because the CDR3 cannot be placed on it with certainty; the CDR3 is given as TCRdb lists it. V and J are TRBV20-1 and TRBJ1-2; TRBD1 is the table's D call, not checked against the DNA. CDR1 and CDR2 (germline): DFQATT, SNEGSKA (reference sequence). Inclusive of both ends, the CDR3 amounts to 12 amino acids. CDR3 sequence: CRAGGGAFGYSL.

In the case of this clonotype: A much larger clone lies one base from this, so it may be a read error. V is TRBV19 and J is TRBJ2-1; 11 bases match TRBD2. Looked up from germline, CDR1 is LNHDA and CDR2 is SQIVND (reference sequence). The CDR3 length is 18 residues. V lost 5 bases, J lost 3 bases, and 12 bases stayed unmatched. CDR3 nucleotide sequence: TGTGCCAGTAGTGCCATTCTAGCGGGAGGTTCTTACTACAATGAGCAGTTCTTC. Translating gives CASSAILAGGSYYNEQFF.

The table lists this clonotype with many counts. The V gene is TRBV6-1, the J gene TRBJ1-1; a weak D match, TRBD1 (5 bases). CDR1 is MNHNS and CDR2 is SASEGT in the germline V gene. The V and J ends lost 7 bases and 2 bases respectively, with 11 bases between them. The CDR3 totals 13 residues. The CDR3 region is CASKGSLNTEAFF. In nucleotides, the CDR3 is TGTGCCAGCAAGGGGTCCTTAAACACTGAAGCTTTCTTT.

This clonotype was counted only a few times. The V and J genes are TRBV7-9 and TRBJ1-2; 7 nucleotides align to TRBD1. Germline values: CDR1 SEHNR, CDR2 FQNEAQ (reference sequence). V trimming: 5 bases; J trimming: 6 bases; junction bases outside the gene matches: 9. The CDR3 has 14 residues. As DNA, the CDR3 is TGTGCCAGCAGCCGGCTTAAAACAGGGGATGGCTACACCTTC. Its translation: CASSRLKTGDGYTF.

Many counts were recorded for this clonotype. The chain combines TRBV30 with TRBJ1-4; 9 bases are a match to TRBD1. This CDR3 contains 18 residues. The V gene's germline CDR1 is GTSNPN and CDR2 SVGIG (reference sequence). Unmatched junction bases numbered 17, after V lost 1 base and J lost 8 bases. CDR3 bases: TGTGCCTGGAGTGCTAAACCGGGACAGGGAAGCCTGAGAGAAAAACTGTTTTTT. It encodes CAWSAKPGQGSLREKLFF.

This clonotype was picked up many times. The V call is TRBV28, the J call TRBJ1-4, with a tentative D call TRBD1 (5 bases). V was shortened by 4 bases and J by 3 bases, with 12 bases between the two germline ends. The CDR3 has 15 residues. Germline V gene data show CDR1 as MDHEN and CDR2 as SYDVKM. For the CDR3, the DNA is TGTGCCAGCAGTTCTCCGACAGAGTCTAATGAAAAACTGTTTTTT. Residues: CASSSPTESNEKLFF.

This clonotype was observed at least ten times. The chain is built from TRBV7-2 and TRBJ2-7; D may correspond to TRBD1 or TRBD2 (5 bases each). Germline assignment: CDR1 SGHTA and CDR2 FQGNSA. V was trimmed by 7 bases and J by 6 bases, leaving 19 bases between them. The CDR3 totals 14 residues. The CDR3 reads CASTKTTRAGEQYF. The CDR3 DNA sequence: TGTGCCAGCACCAAAACAACCAGGGCGGGCGAGCAGTACTTC.

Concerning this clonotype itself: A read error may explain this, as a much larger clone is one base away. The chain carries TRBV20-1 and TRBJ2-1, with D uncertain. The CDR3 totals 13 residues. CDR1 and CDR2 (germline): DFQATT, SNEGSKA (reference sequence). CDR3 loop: CSAPERSCNEQFF. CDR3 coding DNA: TGCAGTGCCCCAGAACGCTCCTGCAATGAGCAGTTCTTC.

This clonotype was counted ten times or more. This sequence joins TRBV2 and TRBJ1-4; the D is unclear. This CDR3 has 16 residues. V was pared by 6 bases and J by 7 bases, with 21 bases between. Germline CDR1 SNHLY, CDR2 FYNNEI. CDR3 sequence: CASSPTVGERGEKLFF. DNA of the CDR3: TGTGCCAGCAGCCCGACCGTAGGAGAGCGCGGTGAAAAACTGTTTTTT.

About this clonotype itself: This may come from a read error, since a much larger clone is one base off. CDR3 loop: CSAKLGGGRGETQYF. The DNA of the CDR3 is TGCAGTGCTAAGCTAGGGGGAGGGCGTGGAGAGACCCAGTACTTC. V is TRBV20-1 and J is TRBJ2-5, with D tentatively TRBD2 (7 bases). This CDR3 is 15 amino acids long. Trimming cost V 4 bases and J 4 bases, with 19 bases left between them. Germline CDR1 reads DFQATT; CDR2 reads SNEGSKA (reference sequence).

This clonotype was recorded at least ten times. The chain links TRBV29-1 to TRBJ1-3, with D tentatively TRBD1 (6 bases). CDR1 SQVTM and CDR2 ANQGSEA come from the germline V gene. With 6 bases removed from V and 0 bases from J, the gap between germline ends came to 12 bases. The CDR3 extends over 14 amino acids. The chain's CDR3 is CSVLDSNSGNTIYF. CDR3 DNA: TGCAGCGTGTTGGACAGTAACTCTGGAAACACCATATATTTT.

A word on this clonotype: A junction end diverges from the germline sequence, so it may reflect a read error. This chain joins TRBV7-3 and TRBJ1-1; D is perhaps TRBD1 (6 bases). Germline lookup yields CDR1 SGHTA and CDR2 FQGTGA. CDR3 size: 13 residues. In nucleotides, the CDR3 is TGTCCCAGCAGTGAGGACAGTCAGACTGAAGCTTTCTTT. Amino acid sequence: CPSSEDSQTEAFF. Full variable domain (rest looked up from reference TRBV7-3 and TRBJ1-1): GAGVSQTPSNKVTEKGKYVELRCDPISGHTALYWYRQSLGQGPEFLIYFQGTGAADDSGLPNDRFFAVRPEGSVSTLKIQRTERGDSAVYLCPSSEDSQTEAFFGQGTRLTVV.

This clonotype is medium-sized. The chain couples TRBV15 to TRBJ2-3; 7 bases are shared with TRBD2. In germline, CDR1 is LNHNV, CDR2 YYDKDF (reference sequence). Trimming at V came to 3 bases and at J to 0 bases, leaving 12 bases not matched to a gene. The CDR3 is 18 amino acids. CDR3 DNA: TGTGCCACCAGCAGGGGGCTGGCGGGGGATTATAGCACAGATACGCAGTATTTT. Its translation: CATSRGLAGDYSTDTQYF.